A selection of T cell receptor beta chains follows, all from one sample in a study of blood T cell repertoires in COVID-19. Repertoires were generated with immunoSEQ multiplex PCR, while TCRdb's copy carries only in-frame clones and drops some. The data show 120,000 or so clones, less than 90% seen once. Sequenced material: peripheral blood. The receptors come from a woman older than 75 with acute or convalescent COVID-19. Both conserved end residues are part of each CDR3. D genes are given only for firm matches. Size values are once, few and many counts, or a class for expanded clones, and some rows have none.

abundance: -; j_gene: TRBJ2-7; d_gene: TRBD2; v_gene: TRBV11-2; CDR3aa: CASSNGGEIYEQYF; CDR3nt: TGTGCCAGCAGCAACGGGGGGGAGATCTACGAGCAGTACTTC
abundance: -; j_gene: TRBJ1-5; d_gene: TRBD1; v_gene: TRBV6-5; CDR3aa: CASDRANNQPQHF; CDR3nt: TGTGCCAGCGACAGGGCAAACAATCAGCCCCAGCATTTT
abundance: -; j_gene: TRBJ1-2; d_gene: TRBD1; v_gene: TRBV29-1; CDR3aa: CSVPQGAEGYTF; CDR3nt: TGCAGCGTGCCCCAGGGGGCGGAGGGCTACACCTTC
abundance: -; j_gene: TRBJ2-3; d_gene: TRBD1; v_gene: TRBV2; CDR3aa: CASSLFGQGGTDTQYF; CDR3nt: TGTGCCAGCAGTCTCTTCGGACAGGGGGGCACAGATACGCAGTATTTT
abundance: -; j_gene: TRBJ1-5; d_gene: -; v_gene: TRBV4-2; CDR3aa: CASSQGLELLPQHF; CDR3nt: TGTGCCAGCAGCCAAGGGTTAGAATTGCTGCCCCAGCATTTT
abundance: -; j_gene: TRBJ2-3; d_gene: TRBD1; v_gene: TRBV11-2; CDR3aa: CASSFRGRGPLTDTQYF; CDR3nt: TGTGCCAGCAGCTTTCGCGGCAGGGGGCCGCTCACAGATACGCAGTATTTT
abundance: -; j_gene: TRBJ1-1; d_gene: -; v_gene: TRBV18; CDR3aa: CASSPQGYGTEAFF; CDR3nt: TGTGCCAGCTCACCCCAGGGGTATGGCACTGAAGCTTTCTTT
abundance: -; j_gene: TRBJ2-3; d_gene: TRBD2; v_gene: TRBV2; CDR3aa: CASRASGVLTDTQYF; CDR3nt: TGTGCCAGCAGGGCTAGCGGGGTCCTCACAGATACGCAGTATTTT
abundance: -; j_gene: TRBJ1-2; d_gene: -; v_gene: TRBV3-1/TRBV3-2; CDR3aa: CASSQQGGNYGYTF; CDR3nt: TGTGCCAGCAGCCAACAGGGAGGTAACTATGGCTACACCTTC
abundance: -; j_gene: TRBJ1-2; d_gene: -; v_gene: TRBV7-9; CDR3aa: CASSLDASVFNGYTF; CDR3nt: TGTGCCAGCAGCTTAGATGCATCGGTTTTCAATGGCTACACCTTC
abundance: -; j_gene: TRBJ1-2; d_gene: -; v_gene: TRBV5-1; CDR3aa: CASSEVGYGYTF; CDR3nt: TGCGCCAGCAGCGAGGTGGGCTATGGCTACACCTTC
abundance: -; j_gene: TRBJ2-7; d_gene: TRBD2; v_gene: TRBV4-2; CDR3aa: CASSQEIGELAGAEQYF; CDR3nt: TGTGCCAGCAGCCAAGAAATAGGGGAACTAGCGGGGGCCGAGCAGTACTTC
abundance: once; j_gene: TRBJ2-1; d_gene: TRBD1; v_gene: TRBV6-5; CDR3aa: CASRAGRGLEEQFF; CDR3nt: TGTGCCAGCAGAGCGGGCAGGGGGCTGGAGGAGCAGTTCTTC
abundance: -; j_gene: TRBJ1-1; d_gene: -; v_gene: TRBV18; CDR3aa: CASSLGAKDTEAFF; CDR3nt: TGTGCCAGCTCACTGGGGGCCAAGGACACTGAAGCTTTCTTT
abundance: -; j_gene: TRBJ1-2; d_gene: TRBD1; v_gene: TRBV19; CDR3aa: CASSSVPDRVGGYTF; CDR3nt: TGTGCCAGTAGCAGTGTACCGGACAGGGTCGGCGGCTACACCTTC
abundance: -; j_gene: TRBJ2-1; d_gene: TRBD1; v_gene: TRBV5-1; CDR3aa: CASSIGQGGYNEQFF; CDR3nt: TGCGCCAGCAGCATAGGACAGGGAGGATACAATGAGCAGTTCTTC
abundance: -; j_gene: TRBJ1-6; d_gene: -; v_gene: TRBV13; CDR3aa: CASSYRAGRVLNSPLHF; CDR3nt: TGTGCCAGCAGTTACAGGGCAGGGAGAGTCCTTAATTCACCCCTCCACTTT
abundance: -; j_gene: TRBJ2-1; d_gene: -; v_gene: TRBV5-1; CDR3aa: CASSSQTGPTYNEQFF; CDR3nt: TGCGCCAGCAGCTCCCAGACAGGTCCCACCTACAATGAGCAGTTCTTC
abundance: -; j_gene: TRBJ2-7; d_gene: -; v_gene: TRBV5-5; CDR3aa: CASSLLETGSGHYYEQYF; CDR3nt: TGTGCCAGCAGCTTACTCGAGACAGGCAGTGGGCATTACTACGAGCAGTACTTC
abundance: -; j_gene: TRBJ2-3; d_gene: TRBD2; v_gene: TRBV5-6; CDR3aa: CASSWRLAGGRDTQYF; CDR3nt: TGTGCCAGCAGTTGGAGACTAGCGGGGGGCCGCGATACGCAGTATTTT
abundance: -; j_gene: TRBJ1-2; d_gene: -; v_gene: TRBV5-4; CDR3aa: CASSPGGVYGYTF; CDR3nt: TGTGCCAGCAGCCCGGGGGGGGTTTATGGCTACACCTTC
abundance: -; j_gene: TRBJ1-1; d_gene: TRBD1; v_gene: TRBV6-6; CDR3aa: CASSRLGGGEGNTEAFF; CDR3nt: TGTGCCAGCAGTCGCCTAGGAGGGGGCGAGGGGAACACTGAAGCTTTCTTT
abundance: -; j_gene: TRBJ1-2; d_gene: -; v_gene: TRBV4-1; CDR3aa: CASSQVGRPDYGYTF; CDR3nt: TGCGCCAGCAGCCAAGTCGGCAGGCCCGACTATGGCTACACCTTC
abundance: -; j_gene: TRBJ2-7; d_gene: -; v_gene: TRBV21-1; CDR3aa: CASSKRYRISYEQYF; CDR3nt: TGTGCCAGCAGCAAACGATACAGGATCTCCTACGAGCAGTACTTC
abundance: -; j_gene: TRBJ2-1; d_gene: TRBD1; v_gene: TRBV5-6; CDR3aa: CASSLGDRAYNEQFF; CDR3nt: TGTGCCAGCAGCTTGGGGGACAGGGCATACAATGAGCAGTTCTTC
abundance: -; j_gene: TRBJ1-2; d_gene: TRBD1; v_gene: TRBV11-2; CDR3aa: CASSLGQGVGYTF; CDR3nt: TGTGCCAGCAGCTTGGGACAGGGAGTAGGCTACACCTTC
abundance: few; j_gene: TRBJ1-6; d_gene: -; v_gene: TRBV7-9; CDR3aa: CASSLRGTENSPLHF; CDR3nt: TGTGCCAGCAGCTTAAGGGGTACAGAAAATTCACCCCTCCACTTT
abundance: -; j_gene: TRBJ1-5; d_gene: TRBD1; v_gene: TRBV7-2; CDR3aa: CASSPTGPNSNQPQHF; CDR3nt: TGTGCCAGCAGCCCGACAGGGCCCAATAGCAATCAGCCCCAGCATTTT
abundance: -; j_gene: TRBJ1-2; d_gene: TRBD1; v_gene: TRBV5-1; CDR3aa: CASSLYTGGTGGYTF; CDR3nt: TGCGCCAGCAGCTTGTATACCGGTGGGACAGGCGGCTACACCTTC
abundance: -; j_gene: TRBJ1-2; d_gene: TRBD1; v_gene: TRBV28; CDR3aa: CASSSPRRGKGYTF; CDR3nt: TGTGCCAGCAGTTCCCCCCGCAGGGGGAAAGGCTACACCTTC
abundance: -; j_gene: TRBJ2-7; d_gene: -; v_gene: TRBV5-1; CDR3aa: CASSRAGAVPGEQYF; CDR3nt: TGCGCCAGCAGCCGAGCAGGGGCCGTACCGGGCGAGCAGTACTTC
abundance: -; j_gene: TRBJ1-2; d_gene: TRBD1; v_gene: TRBV10-3; CDR3aa: CAISDGQGYGYTF; CDR3nt: TGTGCCATCAGTGACGGACAGGGCTATGGCTACACCTTC
abundance: -; j_gene: TRBJ2-2; d_gene: TRBD1; v_gene: TRBV6-1; CDR3aa: CASSDQGVGIPGELFF; CDR3nt: TGTGCCAGCAGTGACCAGGGGGTAGGAATCCCCGGGGAGCTGTTTTTT
abundance: -; j_gene: TRBJ1-2; d_gene: -; v_gene: TRBV15; CDR3aa: CATSRAARDYGYTF; CDR3nt: TGTGCCACCAGCAGAGCGGCCAGGGACTATGGCTACACCTTC